A selection of T cell receptor beta chains follows, all from one sample in a study of T cell responses to AZD1222 COVID-19 vaccine. The table came from immunoSEQ multiplex PCR; TCRdb's copy has only in-frame clones and leaves some out. The sample includes 120,000 or so clones, roughly 90% of them seen just once. The sequences come from peripheral blood, collected on day 0 of AZD1222 vaccination. The origin of the receptors is an adult in good health. CDR3s include the opening cysteine and the closing phenylalanine or tryptophan. A D gene is named only where the DNA matches it firmly. Expanded clones get a size class; other rows say once, few or many, or leave the size out.

d_call clone_size j_call v_call cdr3_aa cdr3_nt
NA NA TRBJ1-1 TRBV7-9 CASSLGEQLKAFF TGTGCCAGCAGCTTAGGGGAGCAGCTTAAAGCTTTCTTT
NA NA TRBJ1-2 TRBV12-3/TRBV12-4 CASSYGTDYGYTF TGTGCCAGCAGTTACGGGACGGACTATGGCTACACCTTC
NA NA TRBJ1-1 TRBV7-2 CASVQMAGSYTEAFF TGTGCCAGCGTCCAAATGGCAGGGTCGTACACTGAAGCTTTCTTT
NA NA TRBJ1-2 TRBV5-1 CASSLAGRTRNYGYTF TGCGCCAGCAGCTTGGCGGGCAGGACGAGGAACTATGGCTACACCTTC
TRBD1 NA TRBJ1-2 TRBV6-5 CASSNRGPLGGYTF TGTGCCAGCAGTAACAGGGGTCCCCTGGGAGGCTACACCTTC
TRBD1 NA TRBJ1-2 TRBV6-5 CASTRQGGSLYGYTF TGTGCCAGCACCCGACAGGGGGGTTCTCTTTATGGCTACACCTTC
NA NA TRBJ2-6 TRBV5-1 CASSEIGQTSGANVLTF TGCGCCAGCAGTGAGATCGGACAGACCTCTGGGGCCAACGTCCTGACTTTC
NA NA TRBJ2-5 TRBV19 CASSIRVYETQYF TGTGCCAGTAGTATCAGGGTTTACGAGACCCAGTACTTC
NA NA TRBJ2-7 TRBV27 CATPVGDISTYEQYF TGTGCCACCCCGGTTGGGGACATATCTACCTACGAGCAGTACTTC
NA NA TRBJ1-1 TRBV9 CASSVVEGEAFF TGTGCCAGCAGCGTAGTAGAGGGTGAAGCTTTCTTT
NA NA TRBJ1-2 TRBV7-8 CASSLNGNYGYTF TGTGCCAGCAGCTTAAACGGGAACTATGGCTACACCTTC
NA NA TRBJ1-2 TRBV3-1/TRBV3-2 CASSRGRGHTF TGTGCCAGCAGCCGAGGACGTGGCCACACCTTC
NA NA TRBJ2-7 TRBV28 CASSVGSSYEQYF TGTGCCAGCAGTGTAGGGTCCTCCTACGAGCAGTACTTC
TRBD2 NA TRBJ2-1 TRBV19 CASSPRLAGNEQFF TGTGCCAGTAGTCCAAGACTAGCGGGGAATGAGCAGTTCTTC
NA NA TRBJ1-1 TRBV18 CASSYHPPGNTEAFF TGTGCCAGCTCCTACCACCCCCCGGGGAACACTGAAGCTTTCTTT
TRBD1 NA TRBJ2-5 TRBV15 CATSTGQQETQYF TGTGCCACCAGCACGGGACAGCAAGAGACCCAGTACTTC
NA once TRBJ1-2 TRBV28 CASSYGGNYGYTF TGTGCCAGCAGTTATGGCGGAAACTATGGCTACACCTTC
NA NA TRBJ1-2 TRBV7-9 CASSPIPGSRVYGYTF TGTGCCAGCAGTCCCATACCGGGATCTCGAGTCTATGGCTACACCTTC
NA NA TRBJ1-6 TRBV2 CASREGTPGSPLHF TGTGCCAGCAGGGAAGGGACACCGGGTTCACCCCTCCACTTT
TRBD2 NA TRBJ2-7 TRBV5-8 CASSLAGRAGGGQYF TGTGCCAGCAGCTTGGCCGGTCGTGCGGGAGGGGGGCAGTACTTC
NA NA TRBJ2-1 TRBV5-6 CASSLGGNEQFF TGTGCCAGCAGCTTGGGGGGTAATGAGCAGTTCTTC
TRBD2 NA TRBJ2-1 TRBV29-1 CSVEASGWNEQFF TGCAGCGTTGAAGCTAGCGGGTGGAATGAGCAGTTCTTC
TRBD2 NA TRBJ2-1 TRBV24-1 CATSDGGTSGTHEQFF TGTGCCACCAGTGATGGCGGAACTAGCGGGACGCATGAGCAGTTCTTC
TRBD1 once TRBJ1-4 TRBV6-5 CATHRGENNEKLFF TGTGCCACCCACAGGGGCGAGAATAATGAAAAACTGTTTTTT
NA NA TRBJ1-2 TRBV9 CASSVAPTLEEGYTF TGTGCCAGCAGCGTAGCCCCGACATTGGAAGAGGGCTACACCTTC
NA NA TRBJ2-2 TRBV24-1 CATSDPGKNTGELFF TGTGCCACCAGTGATCCTGGGAAGAACACCGGGGAGCTGTTTTTT
NA NA TRBJ2-7 TRBV27 CASSLSGPPLGNEQYF TGTGCCAGCAGTTTATCGGGGCCCCCATTAGGGAACGAGCAGTACTTC
NA NA TRBJ1-1 TRBV18 CASSPSGGQITEAFF TGTGCCAGCTCCCCCTCTGGGGGGCAAATCACTGAAGCTTTCTTT
TRBD1 NA TRBJ2-7 TRBV11-2 CASSLVRTGVYF TGTGCCAGCAGCTTAGTCAGGACAGGGGTTTACTTC
TRBD2 NA TRBJ2-1 TRBV5-4 CASSLPSGTSYNEQFF TGTGCCAGCAGCTTGCCTAGCGGGACATCATACAATGAGCAGTTCTTC
NA NA TRBJ1-4 TRBV24-1 CATGHNEKLFF TGTGCCACCGGACACAATGAAAAACTGTTTTTT
NA NA TRBJ2-6 TRBV9 CASSHRDRPSGANVLTF TGTGCCAGCAGCCATCGAGACAGGCCTTCTGGAGCCAACGTCCTGACTTTC
TRBD1 NA TRBJ1-1 TRBV10-3 CAINTGGLYTEAFF TGTGCCATCAACACAGGGGGCTTATACACTGAAGCTTTCTTT
NA NA TRBJ1-2 TRBV28 CASSLGGGEVPGYTF TGTGCCAGCAGTTTGGGCGGAGGAGAAGTTCCAGGCTACACCTTC
TRBD1 few TRBJ1-5 TRBV27 CASSPGRGRQGADSNQPQHF TGTGCCAGCTCTCCTGGGAGGGGGCGACAGGGGGCAGATAGCAATCAGCCCCAGCATTTT
NA NA TRBJ2-2 TRBV13 CASSLFGSPGNTGELFF TGTGCCAGCAGCTTATTTGGGAGCCCGGGAAACACCGGGGAGCTGTTTTTT
NA NA TRBJ2-3 TRBV28 CASSLLPPAGTQYF TGTGCCAGCAGTTTACTGCCCCCAGCGGGCACGCAGTATTTT